The entry that follows covers one T cell receptor beta chain sequence. The sample is drawn from a study of blood T cell repertoires in COVID-19. About the research overall: Some COVID-19 samples were acute and others convalescent; all came from the United States, Italy and Spain.

Original processing notes: Researchers report that nucleated cell counts were estimated from reference gene primer amplification. Assay: immunoSEQ multiplex PCR; the TCRdb copy retains only in-frame clones and omits some. V and J calls and clone size are given by that table; D and trimming were obtained from the DNA. Found here are approximately 300,000 clones, 90% to 95% of them singletons; the top ten hold around 4.2%. Adults between about 18 and 89 years of age took part from fewer than 30 US areas. V dropped 0 bases and J dropped 4; count of bases not matched to a gene: 10. Germline V gene lookup returns CDR1 LGHNA and CDR2 YNFKEQ. CDR3 length: 18 amino acids.

The sequenced sample was PBMCs or T cells enriched from blood (not recorded which). J is TRBJ2-2 and V is TRBV4-2, with TRBD2 matching over 8 bases. The source of this sequence is a woman aged 30 to 39 who had been exposed to COVID-19. CDR3 bases: TGTGCCAGCAGCCAAGAAGTGGTAGCGGGGTGGGGCACCGGGGAGCTGTTTTTT. This encodes CASSQEVVAGWGTGELFF.